The entry below gives a single T cell receptor (beta chain) sequence along with its context. Its target is unknown. Time point: pre-sensitization, week 0. Stated treatment: therapeutic diphenylcyclopropenone sensitization with weekly scalp DPC. What the library attached to individual cDNA molecules were unique molecular identifiers. TCRdb fed the RACE reads into MiXCR, producing one record per CDR3 protein. The table lists about 120,000 distinct CDR3 sequences, about 13% of them singletons, with 2.5% to 3% in the top ten. This CDR3 spans 16 amino acids. CDR1 LGHNA and CDR2 YNFKEQ come from the germline V gene. V shed 0 bases and J shed 7 bases, with 18 bases lying between them. This entry comes from a study of human T cells and chemical hapten exposure. Study outcomes and limitations: In comparison with controls, expanded TCRs gave rise to a significantly larger number of large CDR3 similarity clusters. Counts of TCRs expanded at PT1 correlated positively with patch test score. Donors were affected by alopecia, so their immune reaction might vary from that of healthy individuals.

The receptor was derived from a woman under 30 with alopecia areata. Some clones in this sample may be carry-over from other donors' samples. The sample here was whole blood, taken in connection with sensitization to the hapten diphenylcyclopropenone (DPC). This chain uses TRBV4-2 with TRBJ1-1, with D perhaps matching TRBD1 (6 bases). In nucleotides, the CDR3 is TGTGCCAGCAGCCAAGACCTGGGACACCCGAGTGATGAAGCTTTCTTT. This sequence encodes CASSQDLGHPSDEAFF.